This TCR beta chain was sequenced for a study of T cell responses to AZD1222 COVID-19 vaccine. In germline, CDR1 is SGHVS, CDR2 FQNEAQ. Unmatched junction bases numbered 15, after V lost 1 base and J lost 14 bases. There are 17 residues in the CDR3. Only in-frame clones appear in the TCRdb table, and some are missing; sequencing was by immunoSEQ multiplex PCR. Of 45,000 to 55,000 clones in the sample, around 84% were seen once. This receptor was taken from an adult in good health. The V gene is TRBV7-8, the J gene TRBJ1-4; 11 bases align to TRBD1. Sequenced here: peripheral blood, sampled on day 0 of AZD1222 vaccination. The CDR3 sequence: CASSLGPSPGQGDFLFF. The DNA of the CDR3 is TGTGCCAGCAGCTTAGGGCCTTCTCCGGGACAGGGGGATTTCCTGTTTTTT. Filled out from reference TRBV7-8 and TRBJ1-4, the complete variable domain reads GAGVSQSPRYKVAKRGQDVALRCDPISGHVSLFWYQQALGQGPEFLTYFQNEAQLDKSGLPSDRFFAERPEGSVSTLKIQRTQQEDSAVYLCASSLGPSPGQGDFLFFGSGTQLSVL.